This T cell receptor (beta chain) was documented in a study of patients and donors after allogeneic stem cell transplantation. TCRdb analysed the RT-PCR reads with MiXCR anew, one entry per CDR3 protein. The sample holds 150,000 to 250,000 distinct CDR3 sequences, 41% seen once. This clonotype was detected only a few times. The CDR3 consists of 14 residues. With 3 bases removed from V and 1 base from J, the gap between germline ends came to 10 bases. Germline V CDR1 and CDR2: SGHKS, YYEKEE (reference sequence). The chain has TRBV5-5 and TRBJ1-1; D gene ambiguous. Material: blood, either unsorted or a sorted T cell fraction (not recorded which). This TCR was recovered from a human donor who was either an allogeneic HSCT recipient or a stem cell or donor lymphocyte infusion donor (not recorded which). It is not recorded whose cells these are; they may come from a transplant donor. CDR3 nucleotide sequence: TGTGCCAGCAGCTATGCTACCGGGAACACTGAAGCTTTCTTT. Translation: CASSYATGNTEAFF.